These 21 T cell receptor beta chains came from one sample sequenced in a study of blood T cell repertoires in COVID-19. The repertoire was sequenced with immunoSEQ multiplex PCR; TCRdb's copy has only in-frame clones and lacks some. This sample has tens of thousands of clones, with roughly 76% found just once. The specimen sequenced was peripheral blood. The origin of the receptors is a man at least 80 years old with COVID-19, enrolled during active disease.

This clone was picked up one time. This chain links TRBV18 with TRBJ1-2; D might be TRBD1 (6 bases). The CDR3 contains 15 residues. The V end was cut by 3 bases, the J end by 6 bases, with 17 bases between. Germline CDR1 KGHSH, CDR2 LQKENI. CDR3 coding DNA: TGTGCCAGCTCACCTCAGGGACATTCTGCGGATGGCTACACCTTC. It translates to CASSPQGHSADGYTF.

V and J are TRBV7-2 and TRBJ2-3; 7 bases map to TRBD2. The CDR3 spans 17 residues. In germline, CDR1 is SGHTA, CDR2 FQGNSA. The junction had 9 bases not matched to a gene; V was cut back by 1 base and J by 2 bases. CDR3 in DNA: TGTGCCAGCAGCTTAGGTTCCGGCGGGGGTTCCACAGATACGCAGTATTTT. Amino acids: CASSLGSGGGSTDTQYF.

The chain combines TRBV27 with TRBJ1-2; the match to TRBD1 covers 8 bases. The CDR3 has 12 residues. V lost 10 bases, J lost 4 bases, and 5 bases stayed unmatched. Germline CDR1 and CDR2: MNHEY and SMNVEV (reference sequence). The CDR3 loop is CATQGAFYGYTF. The CDR3 nucleotides are TGTGCCACCCAGGGGGCGTTCTATGGCTACACCTTC.

This chain uses TRBV21-1 with TRBJ1-1. TRBV21-1 is a recognized pseudogene. This CDR3 contains 17 residues. CDR3 bases: TGTGCCAGCAGCAAAGAGGTAGTCCCACCGAGGGACACTGAAGCTTTCTTT. The encoded protein is CASSKEVVPPRDTEAFF.

This chain connects TRBV5-5 to TRBJ2-5; D is unclear. Between the trimmed V and J ends, which lost 0 bases and 5 bases, there was a span of 5 bases. Germline V gene lookup returns CDR1 SGHKS and CDR2 YYEKEE (reference sequence). This CDR3 is 12 amino acids long. In DNA, the CDR3 is TGTGCCAGCAGCTTGGGTCGGGAGACCCAGTACTTC. This codes for CASSLGRETQYF.

The chain combines TRBV30 with TRBJ1-4; no clear D gene. The length of the CDR3 is 20 residues. Germline lookup yields CDR1 GTSNPN and CDR2 SVGIG (reference sequence). Trimming took off 0 bases at V and 3 bases at J, with 26 bases between the two ends. CDR3 sequence: CAWSVRLAQQPSWPNEKLFF. The CDR3 DNA is TGTGCCTGGAGTGTACGACTCGCGCAGCAGCCAAGTTGGCCTAATGAAAAACTGTTTTTT.

This chain connects TRBV5-1 to TRBJ2-4; 8 bases agree with TRBD1. V trimming: 4 bases; J trimming: 6 bases; junction bases outside the gene matches: 9. The CDR3 runs 15 residues. Germline-derived CDR1 and CDR2 are SGHRS and YFSETQ. The CDR3 loop reads CASSPLGQGVNIQYF. The CDR3 nucleotides read TGCGCCAGCAGCCCCCTAGGACAGGGCGTAAACATTCAGTACTTC.

This chain links TRBV28 with TRBJ1-2; no clear D. Germline lookup yields CDR1 MDHEN and CDR2 SYDVKM. Trimming took 4 bases from V and 2 from J, leaving 2 bases between them. This CDR3 is 11 amino acids long. CDR3 sequence (DNA): TGTGCCAGCAGTTCAAACTATGGCTACACCTTC. Translating it yields CASSSNYGYTF.

This clone showed up just a few times. This chain uses TRBV6-1 with TRBJ1-2, with D hard to call. The CDR3 sequence is 15 residues long. Germline loops: CDR1 MNHNS, CDR2 SASEGT. The germline V and J ends were trimmed by 2 bases and 7 bases, with 17 bases remaining between them. CDR3 bases: TGTGCCAGCAGTGAATCTAGGTCCCAGCCTCGTGGCTACACCTTC. It yields the protein CASSESRSQPRGYTF.

This clone was detected ten times or more. The chain couples TRBV11-2 to TRBJ1-4, with D hard to call. The germline V gene has CDR1 SGHAT and CDR2 FQNNGV. V lost 7 bases and J lost 10, with 19 bases in between. The CDR3 covers 14 residues. The DNA for the CDR3 is TGTGCCAGCAACCCCCTCAATGGGGAGGGAAAACTGTTTTTT. Translating gives CASNPLNGEGKLFF.

The rearrangement links TRBV5-6 to TRBJ1-5; D is perhaps TRBD1 (5 bases). The CDR3 consists of 14 residues. Trimming pared 4 bases from V and 8 bases from J, leaving 16 bases between. Germline V CDR1 and CDR2: SGHDT, YYEEEE. CDR3 coding DNA: TGTGCCAGCAGCCCCCAGGGTCTCGCTGAGCCCCAGCATTTT. The encoded protein is CASSPQGLAEPQHF.

This chain joins TRBV10-3 and TRBJ2-5; 8 bases are shared with TRBD2. Germline-derived CDR1 and CDR2 are ENHRY and SYGVKD. V lost 2 bases to trimming and J lost 4 bases; unmatched junction nucleotides: 3. The CDR3 has 14 amino acids. CDR3 coding DNA: TGTGCCATCAGTGAGGTGAGCGGGAGAGAGACCCAGTACTTC. Its translation is CAISEVSGRETQYF.

This chain connects TRBV29-1 to TRBJ2-1; 10 positions agree with TRBD1. This CDR3 region has 14 residues. Unmatched junction bases numbered 8, after V lost 4 bases and J lost 8 bases. Germline V CDR1 and CDR2: SQVTM, ANQGSEA. For the CDR3, the DNA is TGCAGCGTTGCCCCGGGACAGGGGTCTGATGAGCAGTTCTTC. Protein sequence: CSVAPGQGSDEQFF.

The rearrangement uses TRBV14 and TRBJ2-3; a weak D match, TRBD2 (6 bases). V gave up 2 bases and J gave up 1 base, with 13 bases separating them. The germline V gene encodes CDR1 SGHDN and CDR2 FVKESK. CDR3 size: 16 residues. In DNA, the CDR3 is TGTGCCAGCAGCCAACTTGGGCTAGCGCGCACAGATACGCAGTATTTT. This gives the protein CASSQLGLARTDTQYF. Variable domain in full (rest from reference TRBV14 and TRBJ2-3): EAGVTQFPSHSVIEKGQTVTLRCDPISGHDNLYWYRRVMGKEIKFLLHFVKESKQDESGMPNNRFLAERTGGTYSTLKVQPAELEDSGVYFCASSQLGLARTDTQYFGPGTRLTVL.

The chain combines TRBV30 with TRBJ1-2, with D possibly being TRBD1 (5 bases). The V end was cut by 4 bases, the J end by 5 bases, with 17 bases between. There are 14 residues in the CDR3. In germline, CDR1 is GTSNPN, CDR2 SVGIG (reference sequence). The CDR3 region has the DNA TGTGCCTGGACCCAACGCGGGGCGAGGTATGGCTACACCTTC. It is translated as CAWTQRGARYGYTF. Variable domain in full (rest from reference TRBV30 and TRBJ1-2): SQTIHQWPATLVQPVGSPLSLECTVEGTSNPNLYWYRQAAGRGLQLLFYSVGIGQISSEVPQNLSASRPQDRQFILSSKKLLLSDSGFYLCAWTQRGARYGYTFGSGTRLTVV.

This chain links TRBV2 with TRBJ2-1; 11 nucleotides agree with TRBD2. CDR1 and CDR2 (germline): SNHLY, FYNNEI. The CDR3 is made up of 14 amino acids. V lost 7 bases, J lost 6 bases, and 5 bases stayed unmatched. The CDR3, as DNA: TGTGCCAGCACCAGGCTAGCGGGAGGCAATGAGCAGTTCTTC. Encoded protein: CASTRLAGGNEQFF.

The chain links TRBV21-1 to TRBJ1-6. TRBV21-1 is a pseudogene locus. The CDR3 extends over 15 amino acids. The CDR3 here is CASSKRWEDNSPLHF. CDR3 sequence (DNA): TGTGCCAGCAGCAAAAGGTGGGAGGATAATTCACCCCTCCACTTT.

The V call is TRBV20-1, the J call TRBJ2-4; D is unclear. Germline values: CDR1 DFQATT, CDR2 SNEGSKA (reference sequence). Trimming removed 3 bases at V and 0 bases at J, with 12 bases between. CDR3 length: 15 residues. As DNA, the CDR3 is TGCAGTGCTAGTAGCCAAGAACTAGCCAAAAACATTCAGTACTTC. Amino acid sequence: CSASSQELAKNIQYF.

The chain is built from TRBV7-8 and TRBJ1-1; no clear D. The CDR3 spans 14 residues. Trimming pared 4 bases from V and 7 bases from J, leaving 16 bases between. Germline CDR1 is SGHVS and CDR2 is FQNEAQ. This chain's CDR3 is CASSSLIGDIEAFF. In nucleotides, the CDR3 is TGTGCCAGCAGCTCCCTGATCGGTGATATTGAAGCTTTCTTT.

This clone showed up just once. The chain joins TRBV11-2 to TRBJ2-7; D might be TRBD1 (6 bases). Germline V gene sequence: CDR1 SGHAT, CDR2 FQNNGV. Trimming pared 5 bases from V and 3 bases from J, leaving 8 bases between. This CDR3 has 12 residues. The CDR3 region has the DNA TGTGCCAGCAGCCAGGACAGCTACGAGCAGTACTTC. Protein sequence: CASSQDSYEQYF.

This clone was detected only once. This sequence joins TRBV15 and TRBJ2-7; TRBD1 might be the D (6 bases). Per the germline V gene, CDR1 is LNHNV and CDR2 is YYDKDF (reference sequence). CDR3 length equals 15 residues. Trimming took off 0 bases at V and 0 bases at J, with 9 bases between the two ends. CDR3 in DNA: TGTGCCACCAGCAGAGACGACAGGACCTCCTACGAGCAGTACTTC. Residues: CATSRDDRTSYEQYF.